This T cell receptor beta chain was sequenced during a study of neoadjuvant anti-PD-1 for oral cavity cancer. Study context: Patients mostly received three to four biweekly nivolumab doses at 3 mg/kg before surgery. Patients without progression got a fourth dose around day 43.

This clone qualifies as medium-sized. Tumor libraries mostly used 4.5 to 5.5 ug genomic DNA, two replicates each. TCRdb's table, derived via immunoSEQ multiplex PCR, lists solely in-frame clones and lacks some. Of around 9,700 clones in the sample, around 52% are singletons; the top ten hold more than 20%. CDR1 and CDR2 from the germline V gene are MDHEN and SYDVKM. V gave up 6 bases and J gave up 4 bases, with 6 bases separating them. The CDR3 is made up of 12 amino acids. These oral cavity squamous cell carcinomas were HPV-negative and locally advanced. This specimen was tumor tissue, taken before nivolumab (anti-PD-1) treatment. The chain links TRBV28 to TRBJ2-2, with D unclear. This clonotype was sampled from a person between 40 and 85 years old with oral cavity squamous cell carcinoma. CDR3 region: CASRYTTGELFF. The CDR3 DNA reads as TGTGCCAGCAGATATACCACCGGGGAGCTGTTTTTT.